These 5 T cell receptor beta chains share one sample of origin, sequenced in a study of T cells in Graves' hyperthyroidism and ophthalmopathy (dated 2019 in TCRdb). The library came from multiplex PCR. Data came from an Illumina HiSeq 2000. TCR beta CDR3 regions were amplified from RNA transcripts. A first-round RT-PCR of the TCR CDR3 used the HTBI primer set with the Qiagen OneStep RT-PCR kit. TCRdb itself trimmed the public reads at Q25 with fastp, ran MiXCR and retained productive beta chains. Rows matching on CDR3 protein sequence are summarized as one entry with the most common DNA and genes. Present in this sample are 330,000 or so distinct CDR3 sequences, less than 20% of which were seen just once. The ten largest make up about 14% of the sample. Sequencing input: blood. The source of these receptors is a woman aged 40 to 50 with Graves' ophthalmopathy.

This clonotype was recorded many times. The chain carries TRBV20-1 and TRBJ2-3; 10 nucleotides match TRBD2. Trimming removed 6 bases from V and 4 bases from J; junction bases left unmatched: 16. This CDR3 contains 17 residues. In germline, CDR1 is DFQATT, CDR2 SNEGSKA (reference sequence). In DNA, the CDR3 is TGCAGTGCACCCAAAGAAGGGCTAGCGGGAGTTGCAGATACGCAGTATTTT. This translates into CSAPKEGLAGVADTQYF.

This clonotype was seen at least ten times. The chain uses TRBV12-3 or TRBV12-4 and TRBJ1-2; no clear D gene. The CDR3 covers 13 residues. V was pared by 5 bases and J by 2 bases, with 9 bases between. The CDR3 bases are TGTGCCAGCAGTGTGACGGAGAACTATGGCTACACCTTC. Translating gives CASSVTENYGYTF.

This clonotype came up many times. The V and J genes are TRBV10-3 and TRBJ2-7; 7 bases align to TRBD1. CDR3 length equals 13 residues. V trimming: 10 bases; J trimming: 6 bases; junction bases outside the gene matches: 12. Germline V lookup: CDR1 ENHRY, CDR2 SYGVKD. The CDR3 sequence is CATSTGQSFEQYF. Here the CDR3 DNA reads TGTGCCACCTCAACGGGACAGAGCTTCGAGCAGTACTTC.

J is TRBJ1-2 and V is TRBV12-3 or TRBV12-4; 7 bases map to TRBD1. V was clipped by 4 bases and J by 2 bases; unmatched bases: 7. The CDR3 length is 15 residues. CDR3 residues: CASSSTGSPNYGYTF. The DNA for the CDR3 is TGTGCCAGCAGTTCGACAGGGTCTCCCAACTATGGCTACACCTTC.

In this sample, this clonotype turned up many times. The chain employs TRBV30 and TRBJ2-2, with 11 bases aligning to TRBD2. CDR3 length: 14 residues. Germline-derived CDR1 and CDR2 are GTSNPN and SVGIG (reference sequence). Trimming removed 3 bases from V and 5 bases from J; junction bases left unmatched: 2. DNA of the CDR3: TGTGCCTGGAGCAGACTAGCGGGGACCGGGGAGCTGTTTTTT. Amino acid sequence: CAWSRLAGTGELFF. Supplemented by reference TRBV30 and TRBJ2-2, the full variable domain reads SQTIHQWPATLVQPVGSPLSLECTVEGTSNPNLYWYRQAAGRGLQLLFYSVGIGQISSEVPQNLSASRPQDRQFILSSKKLLLSDSGFYLCAWSRLAGTGELFFGEGSRLTVL.